What follows is one TCR beta chain and its context. Which antigen it targets is not known. No per-base quality is available; no much larger clone lies one base away. The data are from a study of post-analysis software for immune sequencing data (dated by TCRdb to the mid-2010s). Notes on the research overall: The recorded disease courses included relapsing-remitting, secondary progressive and progressive-relapsing multiple sclerosis, and some patients had no subtype annotation. Patient repertoires were compared against ten to eleven previously published healthy control repertoires from donors aged roughly 6 to 28 years. A subset of samples was prepared in parallel using single-end sample barcoding, then pooled and co-amplified after Illumina adapter ligation.

Beyond this particular receptor, the publication reports: Compared with controls, multiple sclerosis patients had significantly lower normalized Chao1 diversity, a finding suggesting substantial peripheral T-cell clonal expansion. Patients showed significantly higher frequencies than controls for 4 or 5 TRBV segments, among them TRBV5-6, TRBV5-1 and TRBV20-1. Direct clustering with F measure revealed strong co-clustering of samples prepared in the same batch, which led to a batch-effect correction. The control group was slightly older than the multiple sclerosis patient group.

V and J lose 4 bases and 1 base, and a span of 15 bases separates them. Inclusive of the bounding cysteine and phenylalanine, the CDR3 is 16 residues long. This entry keeps only the CDR3 DNA: 48 bases, framed from base 1. CDR1 and CDR2, per the germline V gene, are MNHEY and SVGAGI. Preparation of the library involved PCR. Instrument on record: Illumina HiSeq 2500. To reduce PCR and sequencing biases, unique molecular identifiers were incorporated into the TCR beta cDNA libraries. Roughly 500,000 cDNA molecules were obtained per 1 to 10 million input T cells, so each molecule approximated one T cell. The patient libraries were prepared and sequenced using the same protocol as the earlier healthy control dataset. Within a given batch, samples were prepared together, multiplexed and sequenced on the same HiSeq lane. Turning to the authors' computational methods: Raw barcoded reads were processed with MIGEC, discarding single-read molecular identifier groups before consensus assembly and CDR3 extraction. Clonotype tables were post-analysed with VDJtools, normalizing diversity by down-sampling all datasets to the smallest sample size. In repertoire overlap clustering, CDR3 amino acid sequences, but not nucleotide sequences, were matched to correct batch-related cross-sample contamination. TCRdb reprocessed the public reads (quality trimming at Q25 with fastp, clone calling with MiXCR) and kept in-frame beta chains. All rows with the same CDR3 protein become a single entry with the most common DNA and genes. It is TCRdb's table, rather than the study itself, that gives the V and J calls and clone size. This sample comprises some 890,000 distinct CDR3 sequences, roughly 50% of them detected only once. The ten largest clones capture 4% to 5.5% of the sample.

To demonstrate the VDJtools post-analysis software, TCR beta repertoires were profiled from the peripheral blood of 13 young patients with multiple sclerosis. The multiple sclerosis patients were children and adolescents between roughly 6 and 16 years of age. This TCR was sampled from a girl between 10 and 17 years old with multiple sclerosis. The chain is assembled from TRBV6-5 and TRBJ2-3, with no reliable assignment of the D segment. The sample taken for sequencing was blood. The CDR3 here reads CASSFLSPLGTDTQYF. The sequenced DNA: TGTGCCAGCAGTTTCCTGAGTCCCCTGGGCACAGATACGCAGTATTTT.